The 7 T cell receptor beta chains presented below share a single source sample, sequenced in a study of CD8 T cells in ankylosing spondylitis (dated by TCRdb to the late 2010s). Library prep was done by 5' RACE. The data were produced on an Illumina HiSeq 2500. TCRdb passed the public sequencing reads through fastp at Q25 and MiXCR, retaining productive beta sequences. Identical CDR3 protein sequences are pooled into one entry, listed with their most common genes and DNA. The sample data list tens of thousands of distinct CDR3 sequences, and 6% of these were observed just once. Approximately 12% of the sample is held by the ten biggest clonotypes. The specimen sequenced was blood, either unsorted or a sorted T cell fraction (not recorded which). The receptors come from a male donor with ankylosing spondylitis or in good health (not recorded which).

There are many counts of this clonotype. Written as DNA, the CDR3 is TGCGCCAGCAGCTCACGGGCCAAGGTAACAGATACGCAGTATTTT. It codes for CASSSRAKVTDTQYF. This chain uses TRBV5-1 with TRBJ2-3; D is unclear. The CDR3 spans 15 residues. V was clipped by 3 bases and J by 3 bases, with 14 bases between them. Germline CDR1 SGHRS, CDR2 YFSETQ.

This clonotype showed up many times. The chain has TRBV6-1 and TRBJ2-1, with 11 nucleotides matching TRBD2. This CDR3 is built from 14 residues. Germline V gives CDR1 MNHNS, CDR2 SASEGT. The junction had 4 bases not matched to a gene; V was cut back by 5 bases and J by 7 bases. CDR3 sequence reads: CASSRLAGSNEQFF. CDR3 nucleotides: TGTGCCAGCAGTAGACTAGCGGGGTCTAATGAGCAGTTCTTC.

This clonotype was picked up many times. The chain combines TRBV20-1 with TRBJ2-7; no definite D call. The V gene's germline CDR1 is DFQATT and CDR2 SNEGSKA (reference sequence). Trimming took 3 bases from V and 0 from J, leaving 6 bases between them. The CDR3 is made up of 12 amino acids. CDR3 sequence: CSARPVSYEQYF. The CDR3 nucleotides are TGCAGTGCTAGGCCCGTCTCCTACGAGCAGTACTTC.

This clonotype was detected many times. This chain connects TRBV18 to TRBJ1-1, with D possibly TRBD1 on 6 matching bases. CDR1 is KGHSH, CDR2 LQKENI, per germline. This CDR3 comprises 15 residues. Deletions cut 2 bases from V and 1 base from J, with 11 bases between. The CDR3 bases are TGTGCCAGCTCACCAGCGGGGGGCCCGAACACTGAAGCTTTCTTT. Protein: CASSPAGGPNTEAFF.

This clonotype came up many times. V usage is TRBV5-5 and J usage is TRBJ1-6; 9 bases are a match to TRBD1. With 5 bases clipped from V and 7 bases from J, the junction kept 7 bases outside the gene matches. The CDR3 totals 15 residues. Germline V gene data show CDR1 as SGHKS and CDR2 as YYEKEE (reference sequence). The CDR3 reads CASRRWTGDNSPLHF. The CDR3 bases are TGTGCCAGCAGAAGATGGACAGGGGACAATTCACCCCTCCACTTT.

This clonotype appeared a few times. The gene calls are TRBV7-2 and TRBJ2-7; TRBD2 matches 7 bases. Losses at the gene ends were 6 bases for V and 0 bases for J; bases not matched to a gene: 8. The CDR3 spans 15 residues. The germline CDR1 and CDR2 sequences are SGHTA and FQGNSA. CDR3 loop: CASRRAGYSSYEQYF. CDR3 sequence (DNA): TGTGCCAGCAGACGAGCGGGGTACAGCTCCTACGAGCAGTACTTC.

A word on this clonotype: This may stem from a read error, because a much larger clone lies one nucleotide away. The V and J genes are TRBV28 and TRBJ1-2; 7 bases map to TRBD1. The J segment lost 10 bases and the V segment lost 6 bases, leaving 17 bases of the junction unmatched. CDR1 is MDHEN and CDR2 is SYDVKM in the germline V gene. The CDR3 is made up of 15 amino acids. In DNA form, the CDR3 reads TGTGCCAGCAGCTCACTGGGACAGCCAGCCGCCGACTACACCTTC. Amino acids: CASSSLGQPAADYTF.